The 9 T cell receptor beta chains reported below all come from one sample, sequenced in a study of blood T cells in healthy people across ages. Primed by a sample-barcoded 5' primer and a J-beta primer mix, a second PCR proceeded for about 6 to 11 cycles. TCRdb used MiXCR to reprocess the 5' RACE reads, holding one entry per CDR3 protein. The table records hundreds of thousands of distinct CDR3 sequences, roughly 50% of them present only once. Sequencing input: blood. Receptor source: a man aged 30 to 45 in good health.

The chain employs TRBV15 and TRBJ2-7, with TRBD1 identical over 7 bases. This CDR3 contains 15 residues. CDR1 is LNHNV, CDR2 YYDKDF, per germline (reference sequence). Trimming took 0 bases from V and 2 from J; bases not matched to a gene: 4. CDR3 sequence: CATSREQGSTYEQYF. CDR3 DNA sequence: TGTGCCACCAGCAGAGAACAGGGGAGTACCTACGAGCAGTACTTC.

V usage is TRBV7-9 and J usage is TRBJ2-7; 9 bases are shared with TRBD2. Trimming at V came to 4 bases and at J to 1 base, leaving 8 bases not matched to a gene. The CDR3 spans 16 residues. CDR1 is SEHNR, CDR2 FQNEAQ, per germline (reference sequence). The CDR3 reads CASSSAGGGFSYEQYF. The DNA for the CDR3 is TGTGCCAGCAGCTCAGCGGGGGGCGGATTTTCCTACGAGCAGTACTTC.

This clonotype was detected only a few times. The rearrangement links TRBV29-1 to TRBJ2-1, with 8 bases fitting TRBD1. The junction had 8 bases not matched to a gene; V was cut back by 3 bases and J by 7 bases. Germline assignment: CDR1 SQVTM and CDR2 ANQGSEA. This CDR3 is built from 14 residues. CDR3: CSVDKNRGANEQFF. The DNA for the CDR3 is TGCAGCGTTGATAAGAACAGGGGGGCGAATGAGCAGTTCTTC.

V and J are TRBV12-3 or TRBV12-4 and TRBJ1-1; a weak D match, TRBD1 (5 bases). V lost 3 bases, J lost 11 bases, and 19 bases lay in between. The CDR3 has 14 residues. The CDR3 spells CASSFMVGGSWAFF. Written as DNA, the CDR3 is TGTGCCAGCAGTTTCATGGTGGGGGGGTCGTGGGCTTTCTTT.

This clonotype was found a few times. The chain uses TRBV29-1 and TRBJ2-1, with 9 bases identical to TRBD1. Germline trimming cut 4 bases from V and 7 bases from J; bases unmatched to any gene: 5. There are 13 residues in the CDR3. CDR1 SQVTM and CDR2 ANQGSEA come from the germline V gene. CDR3 in DNA: TGCAGCGTTGGACAGGGGGAAGGGAATGAGCAGTTCTTC. Translated, it gives CSVGQGEGNEQFF.

This sequence joins TRBV3-1 and TRBJ1-1; D is unresolved. Trimming stripped 8 bases from V and 6 bases from J, with 16 bases between. Germline V gene lookup returns CDR1 LGHDT and CDR2 YNNKEL (reference sequence). This CDR3 is built from 13 residues. DNA for the CDR3: TGTGCCAGCGGAGGAGGAGATAGGTCTGAAGCTTTCTTT. Translated, it gives CASGGGDRSEAFF.

The rearrangement uses TRBV20-1 and TRBJ2-3; D gene uncertain. Germline V gene sequence: CDR1 DFQATT, CDR2 SNEGSKA (reference sequence). Trimming took 0 bases from V and 6 from J, leaving 7 bases between them. The CDR3 is 12 amino acids. The CDR3, as DNA: TGCAGTGCTAGAGATCATGGGGATACGCAGTATTTT. Protein sequence: CSARDHGDTQYF.

The CDR3 sequence is CASSEALRTEQFF. DNA for the CDR3: TGTGCCAGCAGTGAGGCCCTAAGGACCGAGCAGTTCTTC. This chain links TRBV6-1 with TRBJ2-1, with D unclear. Germline values: CDR1 MNHNS, CDR2 SASEGT. V lost 3 bases and J 10 bases, leaving 13 bases between the germline ends. This CDR3 is built from 13 residues.

The rearrangement links TRBV20-1 to TRBJ2-1; the D call may be TRBD1 or TRBD2 (5 bases each). This CDR3 is built from 16 residues. Germline-derived CDR1 and CDR2 are DFQATT and SNEGSKA (reference sequence). V lost 0 bases, J lost 8 bases, and 20 bases lay in between. The CDR3, as DNA: TGCAGTGCTAGAGACGTTACCAACCCCGGGACCCATGAGCAGTTCTTC. Its protein is CSARDVTNPGTHEQFF.